The clone carrying this TCR beta chain was picked up many times. Uncontrolled infection, other autoimmune disease, pregnancy or lactation excluded patients. The diagnoses drew upon clinical symptoms, serum thyroxine and TRAb, thyroid ultrasound and orbital computed tomography. Cells are PBMCs isolated from around 10 ml of fresh blood. The data were taken from a study of T cells in Graves' hyperthyroidism and ophthalmopathy. Study as a whole: Before treatment of any kind, peripheral blood was taken at initial diagnosis.

Regions amplified from RNA transcripts were the TCR beta CDR3 regions. The HTBI primer set served for first-round RT-PCR of the TCR CDR3. TCRdb reprocessed the multiplex PCR reads via MiXCR and lists one record per CDR3 protein. The sample shows 300,000 to 400,000 distinct CDR3 sequences, approximately 15% of them seen only once. The receptor comes from a woman aged 30 to 39 with Graves' ophthalmopathy. The sample was blood.

The CDR3 spells CASYGPRVSSYNEQFF. The CDR3 region has the DNA TGTGCCAGCTACGGGCCTAGGGTATCATCCTACAATGAGCAGTTCTTC. The rearrangement uses TRBV7-8 and TRBJ2-1; D gene ambiguous. In germline, CDR1 is SGHVS, CDR2 FQNEAQ. With 8 bases removed from V and 1 base from J, the gap between germline ends came to 18 bases. The CDR3 spans 16 residues.